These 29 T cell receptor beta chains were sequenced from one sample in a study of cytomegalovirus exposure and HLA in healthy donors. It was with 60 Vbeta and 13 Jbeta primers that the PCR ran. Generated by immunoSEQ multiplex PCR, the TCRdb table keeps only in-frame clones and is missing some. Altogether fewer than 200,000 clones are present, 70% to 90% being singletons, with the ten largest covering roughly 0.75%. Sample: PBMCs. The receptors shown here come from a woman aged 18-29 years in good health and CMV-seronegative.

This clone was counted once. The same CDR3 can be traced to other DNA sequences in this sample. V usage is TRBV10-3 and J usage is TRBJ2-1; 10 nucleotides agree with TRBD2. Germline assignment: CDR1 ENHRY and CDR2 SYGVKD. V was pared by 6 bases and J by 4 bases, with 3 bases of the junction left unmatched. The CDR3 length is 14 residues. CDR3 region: CAISGTSDYNEQFF. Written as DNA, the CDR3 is TGTGCCATCAGCGGGACTAGCGATTACAATGAGCAGTTCTTC.

The CDR3 region has the DNA TGTGCCTGGAGCGGACAGTACAATGAGCAGTTCTTC. Translated, it gives CAWSGQYNEQFF. V gene TRBV30 combines with J gene TRBJ2-1, with D tentatively TRBD1 (6 bases). The V end lost 3 bases, the J end lost 4 bases, and 7 bases lay between the germline ends. CDR1 and CDR2 from the germline V gene are GTSNPN and SVGIG (reference sequence). The CDR3 extends over 12 amino acids.

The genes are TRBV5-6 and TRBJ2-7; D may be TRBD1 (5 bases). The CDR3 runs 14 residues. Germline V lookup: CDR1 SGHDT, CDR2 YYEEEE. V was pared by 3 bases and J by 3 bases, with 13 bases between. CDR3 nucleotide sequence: TGTGCCAGCAGCTCCGGTCCAGGGCGCTACGAGCAGTACTTC. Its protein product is CASSSGPGRYEQYF.

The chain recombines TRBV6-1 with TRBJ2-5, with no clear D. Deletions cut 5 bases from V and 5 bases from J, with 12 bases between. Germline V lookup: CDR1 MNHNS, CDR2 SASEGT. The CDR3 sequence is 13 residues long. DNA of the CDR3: TGTGCCAGCAGTTTCGCGCGCGTGGAGACCCAGTACTTC. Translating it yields CASSFARVETQYF.

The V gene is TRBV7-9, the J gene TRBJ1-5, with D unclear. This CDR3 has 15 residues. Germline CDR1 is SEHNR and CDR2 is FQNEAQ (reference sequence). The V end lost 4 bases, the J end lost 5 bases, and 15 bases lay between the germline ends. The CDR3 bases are TGTGCCAGCAGCTCCGTCGGGCGGGAGGATCAGCCCCAGCATTTT. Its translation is CASSSVGREDQPQHF.

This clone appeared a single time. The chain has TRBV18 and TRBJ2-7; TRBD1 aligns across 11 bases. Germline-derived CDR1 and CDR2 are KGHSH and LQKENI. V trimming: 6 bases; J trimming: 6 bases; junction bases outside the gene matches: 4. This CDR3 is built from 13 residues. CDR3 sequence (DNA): TGTGCCAGCTCTCTTGGACAGGGGGCCGAGCAGTACTTC. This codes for CASSLGQGAEQYF.

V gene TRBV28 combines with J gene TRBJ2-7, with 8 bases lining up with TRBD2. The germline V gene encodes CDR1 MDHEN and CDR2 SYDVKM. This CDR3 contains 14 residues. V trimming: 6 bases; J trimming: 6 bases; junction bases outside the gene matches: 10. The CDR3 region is CASSRAGALVEQYF. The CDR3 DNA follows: TGTGCCAGCAGCCGAGCGGGGGCTCTGGTCGAGCAGTACTTC. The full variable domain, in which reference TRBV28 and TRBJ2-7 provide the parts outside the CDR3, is DVKVTQSSRYLVKRTGEKVFLECVQDMDHENMFWYRQDPGLGLRLIYFSYDVKMKEKGDIPEGYSVSREKKERFSLILESASTNQTSMYLCASSRAGALVEQYFGPGTRLTVT.

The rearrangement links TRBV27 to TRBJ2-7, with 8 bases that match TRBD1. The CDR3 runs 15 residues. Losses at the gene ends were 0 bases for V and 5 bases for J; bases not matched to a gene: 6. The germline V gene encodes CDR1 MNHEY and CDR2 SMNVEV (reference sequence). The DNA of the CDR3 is TGTGCCAGCAGTTTATCTCGGCAGGGGGCCAACGAGCAGTACTTC. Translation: CASSLSRQGANEQYF.

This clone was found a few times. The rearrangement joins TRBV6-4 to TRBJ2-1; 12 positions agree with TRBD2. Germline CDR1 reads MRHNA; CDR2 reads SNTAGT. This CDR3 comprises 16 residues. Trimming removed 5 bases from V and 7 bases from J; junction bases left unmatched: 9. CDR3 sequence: CASSPETSGSGNEQFF. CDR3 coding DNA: TGTGCCAGCAGTCCGGAGACTAGCGGGAGTGGGAATGAGCAGTTCTTC.

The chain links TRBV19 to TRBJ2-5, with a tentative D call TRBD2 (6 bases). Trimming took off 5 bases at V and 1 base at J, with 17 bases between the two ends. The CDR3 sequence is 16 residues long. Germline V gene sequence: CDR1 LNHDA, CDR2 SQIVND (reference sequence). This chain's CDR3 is CASSPTMLGGQETQYF. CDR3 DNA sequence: TGTGCCAGTAGTCCAACCATGCTCGGGGGCCAAGAGACCCAGTACTTC.

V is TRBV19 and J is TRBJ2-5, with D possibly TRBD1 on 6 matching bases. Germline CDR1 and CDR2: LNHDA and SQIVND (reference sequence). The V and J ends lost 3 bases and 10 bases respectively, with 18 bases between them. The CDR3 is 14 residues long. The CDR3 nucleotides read TGTGCCAGTAGTATCTGGGGGCCACCATCCGTCCAGTACTTC. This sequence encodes CASSIWGPPSVQYF. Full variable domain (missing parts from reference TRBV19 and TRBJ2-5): DGGITQSPKYLFRKEGQNVTLSCEQNLNHDAMYWYRQDPGQGLRLIYYSQIVNDFQKGDIAEGYSVSREKKESFPLTVTSAQKNPTAFYLCASSIWGPPSVQYFGPGTRLLVL.

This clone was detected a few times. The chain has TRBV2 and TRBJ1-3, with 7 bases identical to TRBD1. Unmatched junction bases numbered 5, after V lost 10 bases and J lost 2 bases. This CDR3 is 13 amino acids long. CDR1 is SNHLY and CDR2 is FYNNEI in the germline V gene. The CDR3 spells CAIRQGAGNTIYF. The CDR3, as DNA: TGTGCCATTAGACAGGGCGCTGGAAACACCATATATTTT.

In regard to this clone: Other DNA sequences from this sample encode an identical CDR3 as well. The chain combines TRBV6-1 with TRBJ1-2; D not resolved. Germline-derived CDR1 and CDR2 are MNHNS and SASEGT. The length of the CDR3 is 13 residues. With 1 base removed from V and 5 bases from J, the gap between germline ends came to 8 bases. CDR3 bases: TGTGCCAGCAGTGAAGGCCTGAGGTATGGCTACACCTTC. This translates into CASSEGLRYGYTF.

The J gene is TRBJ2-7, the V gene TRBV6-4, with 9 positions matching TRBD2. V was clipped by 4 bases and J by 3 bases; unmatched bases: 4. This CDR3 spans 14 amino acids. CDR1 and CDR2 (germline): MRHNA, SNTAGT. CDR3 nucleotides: TGTGCCAGCAGTGGCGGGAGGGCCGACTACGAGCAGTACTTC. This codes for CASSGGRADYEQYF.

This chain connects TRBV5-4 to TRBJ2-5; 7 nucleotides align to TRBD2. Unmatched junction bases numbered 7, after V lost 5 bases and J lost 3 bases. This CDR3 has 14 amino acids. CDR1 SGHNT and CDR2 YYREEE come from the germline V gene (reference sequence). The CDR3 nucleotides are TGTGCCAGCAGTTCTCCGGGGGGAGAAGAGACCCAGTACTTC. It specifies CASSSPGGEETQYF.

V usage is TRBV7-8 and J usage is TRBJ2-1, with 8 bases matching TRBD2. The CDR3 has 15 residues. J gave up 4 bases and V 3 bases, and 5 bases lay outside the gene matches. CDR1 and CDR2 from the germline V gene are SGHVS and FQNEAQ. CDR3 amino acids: CASSFGVAGYNEQFF. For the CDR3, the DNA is TGTGCCAGCAGCTTTGGAGTAGCGGGGTACAATGAGCAGTTCTTC.

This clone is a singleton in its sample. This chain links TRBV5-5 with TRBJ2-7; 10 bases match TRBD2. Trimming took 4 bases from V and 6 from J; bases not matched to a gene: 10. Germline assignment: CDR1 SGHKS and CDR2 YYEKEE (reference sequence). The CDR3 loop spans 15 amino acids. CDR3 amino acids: CASSTLSGRVAEQYF. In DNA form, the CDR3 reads TGTGCCAGCAGCACCCTAAGCGGGAGGGTTGCCGAGCAGTACTTC.

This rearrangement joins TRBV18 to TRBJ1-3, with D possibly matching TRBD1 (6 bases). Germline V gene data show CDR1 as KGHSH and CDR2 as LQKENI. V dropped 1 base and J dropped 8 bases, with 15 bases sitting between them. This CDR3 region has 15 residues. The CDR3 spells CASSPQTGEAYTIYF. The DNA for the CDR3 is TGTGCCAGCTCACCACAGACAGGAGAAGCGTACACCATATATTTT. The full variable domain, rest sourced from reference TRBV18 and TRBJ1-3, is NAGVMQNPRHLVRRRGQEARLRCSPMKGHSHVYWYRQLPEEGLKFMVYLQKENIIDESGMPKERFSAEFPKEGPSILRIQQVVRGDSAAYFCASSPQTGEAYTIYFGEGSWLTVV.

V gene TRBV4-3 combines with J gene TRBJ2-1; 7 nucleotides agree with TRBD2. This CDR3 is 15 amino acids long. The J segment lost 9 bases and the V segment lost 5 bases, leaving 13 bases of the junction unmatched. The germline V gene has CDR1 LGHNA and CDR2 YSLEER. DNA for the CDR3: TGCGCCAGCAGCAGGGTGGCGGGAGTCTCGGTTGAGCAGTTCTTC. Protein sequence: CASSRVAGVSVEQFF.

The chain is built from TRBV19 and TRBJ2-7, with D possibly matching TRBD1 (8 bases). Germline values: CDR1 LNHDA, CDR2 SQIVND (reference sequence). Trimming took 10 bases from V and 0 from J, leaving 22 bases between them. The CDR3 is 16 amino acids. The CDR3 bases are TGTGCCACCTTCACAGGGGGGGGTAGGTCCTCCTACGAGCAGTACTTC. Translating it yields CATFTGGGRSSYEQYF. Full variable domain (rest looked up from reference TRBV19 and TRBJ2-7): DGGITQSPKYLFRKEGQNVTLSCEQNLNHDAMYWYRQDPGQGLRLIYYSQIVNDFQKGDIAEGYSVSREKKESFPLTVTSAQKNPTAFYLCATFTGGGRSSYEQYFGPGTRLTVT.

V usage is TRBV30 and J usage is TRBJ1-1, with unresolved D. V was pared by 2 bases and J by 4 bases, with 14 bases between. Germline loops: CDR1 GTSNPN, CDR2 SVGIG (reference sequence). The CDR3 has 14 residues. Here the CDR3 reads CAWSLPQRGTEAFF. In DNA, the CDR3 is TGTGCCTGGAGTCTTCCACAGCGGGGCACTGAAGCTTTCTTT.

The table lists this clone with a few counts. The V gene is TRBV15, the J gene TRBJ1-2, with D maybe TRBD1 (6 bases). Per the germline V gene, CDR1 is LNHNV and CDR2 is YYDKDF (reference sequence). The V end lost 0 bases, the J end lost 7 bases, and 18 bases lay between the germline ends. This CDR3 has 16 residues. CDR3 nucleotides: TGTGCCACCAGCAGAGATTTTGGGGGGGGCGTGCGTGGCTACACCTTC. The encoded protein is CATSRDFGGGVRGYTF.

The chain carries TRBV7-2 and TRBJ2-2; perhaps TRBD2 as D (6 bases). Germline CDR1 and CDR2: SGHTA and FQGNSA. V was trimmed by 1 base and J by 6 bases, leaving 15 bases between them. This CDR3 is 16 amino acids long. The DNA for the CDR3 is TGTGCCAGCAGCTTAGAGATGGCGGGGCTCGCCGGGGAGCTGTTTTTT. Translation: CASSLEMAGLAGELFF.

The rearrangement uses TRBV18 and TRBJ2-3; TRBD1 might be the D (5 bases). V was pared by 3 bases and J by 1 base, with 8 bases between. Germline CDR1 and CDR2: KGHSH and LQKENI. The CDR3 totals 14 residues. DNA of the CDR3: TGTGCCAGCTCACCTGACAGACGCACAGATACGCAGTATTTT. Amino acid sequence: CASSPDRRTDTQYF.

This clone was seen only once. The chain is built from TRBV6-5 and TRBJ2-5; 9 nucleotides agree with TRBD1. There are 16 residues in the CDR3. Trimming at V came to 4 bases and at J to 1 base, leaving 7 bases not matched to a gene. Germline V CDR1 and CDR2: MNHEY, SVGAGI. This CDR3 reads CASSSGTGIVQETQYF. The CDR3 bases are TGTGCCAGCAGTTCCGGGACAGGGATAGTCCAAGAGACCCAGTACTTC.

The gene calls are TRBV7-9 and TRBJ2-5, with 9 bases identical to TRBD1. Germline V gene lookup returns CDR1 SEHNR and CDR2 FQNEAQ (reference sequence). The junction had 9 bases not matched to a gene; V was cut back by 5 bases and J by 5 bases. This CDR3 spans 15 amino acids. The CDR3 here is CASSAPPGTGETQYF. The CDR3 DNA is TGTGCCAGCAGCGCCCCGCCCGGGACAGGGGAGACCCAGTACTTC. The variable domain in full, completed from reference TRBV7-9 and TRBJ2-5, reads DTGVSQNPRHKITKRGQNVTFRCDPISEHNRLYWYRQTLGQGPEFLTYFQNEAQLEKSRLLSDRFSAERPKGSFSTLEIQRTEQGDSAMYLCASSAPPGTGETQYFGPGTRLLVL.

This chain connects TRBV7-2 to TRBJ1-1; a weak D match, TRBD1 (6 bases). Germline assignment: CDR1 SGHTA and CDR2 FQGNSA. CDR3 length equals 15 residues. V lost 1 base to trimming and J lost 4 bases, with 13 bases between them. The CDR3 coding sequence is TGTGCCAGCAGCTTAGATCCCGGGACACTCACTGAAGCTTTCTTT. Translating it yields CASSLDPGTLTEAFF.

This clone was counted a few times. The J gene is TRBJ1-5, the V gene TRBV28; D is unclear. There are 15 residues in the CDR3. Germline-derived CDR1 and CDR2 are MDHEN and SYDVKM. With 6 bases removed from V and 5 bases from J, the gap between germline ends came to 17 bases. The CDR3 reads CASRSDLVLHQPQHF. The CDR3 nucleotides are TGTGCCAGCAGATCAGATTTGGTCTTGCATCAGCCCCAGCATTTT. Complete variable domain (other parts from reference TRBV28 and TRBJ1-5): DVKVTQSSRYLVKRTGEKVFLECVQDMDHENMFWYRQDPGLGLRLIYFSYDVKMKEKGDIPEGYSVSREKKERFSLILESASTNQTSMYLCASRSDLVLHQPQHFGDGTRLSIL.

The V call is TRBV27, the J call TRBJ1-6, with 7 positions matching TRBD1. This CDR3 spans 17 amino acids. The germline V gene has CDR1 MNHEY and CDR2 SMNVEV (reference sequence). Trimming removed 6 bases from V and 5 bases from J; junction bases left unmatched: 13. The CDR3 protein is CASSAGTAGSHNSPLHF. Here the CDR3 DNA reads TGTGCCAGCAGCGCCGGGACAGCTGGCTCTCATAATTCACCCCTCCACTTT.